Listed here is a single TCR beta chain. In the authors' workflow: Reference gene primer amplification yielded estimated nucleated cell counts. This table comes from immunoSEQ multiplex PCR, and its TCRdb copy is limited to in-frame clones, with some not included. V and J calls and clone size come straight from that table; D and trimming were deduced from the DNA. The sample lists 250,000 to 300,000 clones, 65% to 85% occurring once. Losses at the gene ends were 1 base for V and 8 bases for J; bases not matched to a gene: 8. Germline V gene lookup returns CDR1 SGHRS and CDR2 YFSETQ. The CDR3 covers 16 residues. The record originates from a study of blood T cell repertoires in COVID-19. For the study at large: Samples representing acute and convalescent COVID-19 were sourced from the United States, Italy and Spain. PBMCs, B-cell-depleted T cells, or T cells were the source of the cDNA or gDNA that made up the material.

Sequenced: peripheral blood. This sequence originates from a man older than 75 with acute or convalescent COVID-19. The chain employs TRBV5-1 and TRBJ2-1; 11 bases line up with TRBD2. CDR3 nucleotide sequence: TGCGCCAGCAGCTTGCCACTAGCGGGAGTGTTCCATGAGCAGTTCTTC. It encodes CASSLPLAGVFHEQFF.